This entry lists 16 T cell receptor beta chains sequenced from one sample in a study of blood T cell repertoires in COVID-19. This table comes from immunoSEQ multiplex PCR, and its TCRdb copy is limited to in-frame clones, with some not included. The table has some 370,000 clones, around 90% seen once. What was sequenced was peripheral blood. These receptors came from a man between 18 and 29 years old with active or convalescent COVID-19.

In this sample, this clone turned up once. The chain's CDR3 is CASSLIGVSSDTQYF. In nucleotides, the CDR3 is TGCGCCAGCAGCTTGATCGGGGTGTCATCGGATACGCAGTATTTT. The rearrangement links TRBV5-1 to TRBJ2-3, with D tentatively TRBD2 (5 bases). The CDR3 sequence is 15 residues long. Germline-derived CDR1 and CDR2 are SGHRS and YFSETQ. Trimming left V 1 base short and J 6 bases short, with 15 bases between. Full variable domain (outside the CDR3, taken from reference TRBV5-1 and TRBJ2-3): KAGVTQTPRYLIKTRGQQVTLSCSPISGHRSVSWYQQTPGQGLQFLFEYFSETQRNKGNFPGRFSGRQFSNSRSEMNVSTLELGDSALYLCASSLIGVSSDTQYFGPGTRLTVL.

This clone has just one count. CDR3 sequence (DNA): TGTGCCAGCAGTTTGGGAGGATCTGACTCCTACGAGCAGTACTTC. Its protein is CASSLGGSDSYEQYF. This sequence joins TRBV28 and TRBJ2-7; TRBD2 is a possible D gene (6 bases). This CDR3 has 15 amino acids. From germline, CDR1 is MDHEN and CDR2 SYDVKM. Trimming took off 3 bases at V and 0 bases at J, with 12 bases between the two ends. The variable domain in full, with the rest retrieved from reference TRBV28 and TRBJ2-7, is DVKVTQSSRYLVKRTGEKVFLECVQDMDHENMFWYRQDPGLGLRLIYFSYDVKMKEKGDIPEGYSVSREKKERFSLILESASTNQTSMYLCASSLGGSDSYEQYFGPGTRLTVT.

The chain carries TRBV4-3 and TRBJ1-2; 10 bases match TRBD1. The germline gives CDR1 LGHNA, CDR2 YSLEER. The CDR3 runs to 16 residues. V shed 3 bases, J shed 8 bases, and the junction held 12 bases outside the gene matches. CDR3 nucleotides: TGCGCCAGCAGCCAGGCCGGGACAGGGGCTTTGAGAGGCTACACCTTC. Its translation is CASSQAGTGALRGYTF.

The chain links TRBV28 to TRBJ2-1, with D perhaps matching TRBD1 (6 bases). The CDR3 consists of 15 residues. Germline V gene sequence: CDR1 MDHEN, CDR2 SYDVKM. The V end lost 3 bases, the J end lost 0 bases, and 9 bases lay between the germline ends. As DNA, the CDR3 is TGTGCCAGCAGTTTCGGACAGATCTCCTACAATGAGCAGTTCTTC. Its translation: CASSFGQISYNEQFF.

V usage is TRBV30 and J usage is TRBJ2-7; 9 bases line up with TRBD1. The CDR3 runs to 14 residues. V shed 3 bases and J 4 bases; nucleotides not matched to a gene: 7. Germline V CDR1 and CDR2: GTSNPN, SVGIG (reference sequence). DNA of the CDR3: TGTGCCTGGAGCCCGGGACAGGGCTGGTACGAGCAGTACTTC. This codes for CAWSPGQGWYEQYF.

This chain connects TRBV19 to TRBJ2-7; TRBD2 agrees at 8 bases. The CDR3 runs 19 residues. Germline-derived CDR1 and CDR2 are LNHDA and SQIVND (reference sequence). V gave up 5 bases and J gave up 0 bases; unmatched junction bases: 18. The CDR3 loop is CASSGSGREAKYSSYEQYF. The CDR3 DNA sequence: TGTGCCAGTAGTGGTTCGGGGCGGGAGGCCAAATATTCCTCCTACGAGCAGTACTTC.

The V call is TRBV19, the J call TRBJ1-1, with 8 bases lining up with TRBD1. This CDR3 comprises 15 residues. CDR1 and CDR2 from the germline V gene are LNHDA and SQIVND (reference sequence). V lost 3 bases and J lost 0; bases outside the gene matches: 3. CDR3 loop: CASSIRGQMNTEAFF. The CDR3 DNA reads as TGTGCCAGTAGTATCAGGGGGCAGATGAACACTGAAGCTTTCTTT.

The V call is TRBV28, the J call TRBJ2-5, with 8 bases fitting TRBD1. J was trimmed by 6 bases and V by 9 bases; bases with no gene match: 9. Germline V gene data show CDR1 as MDHEN and CDR2 as SYDVKM. The CDR3 runs 13 residues. CDR3 sequence reads: CASEQGDRKTQYF. Here the CDR3 DNA reads TGTGCCAGTGAACAGGGGGATAGGAAGACCCAGTACTTC.

This chain joins TRBV7-2 and TRBJ2-1; D may be TRBD1 (7 bases). V lost 5 bases, J lost 4 bases, and 18 bases lay in between. This CDR3 is built from 16 residues. Per germline, CDR1 SGHTA and CDR2 FQGNSA. This CDR3 reads CASSPNAGQKYNEQFF. CDR3 coding DNA: TGTGCCAGCAGCCCAAACGCGGGACAGAAGTACAATGAGCAGTTCTTC.

The chain carries TRBV28 and TRBJ2-7; tentative D call: TRBD2 (5 bases). The CDR3 covers 18 residues. Trimming removed 1 base from V and 7 bases from J, with 26 bases in between. Per the germline V gene, CDR1 is MDHEN and CDR2 is SYDVKM. The CDR3: CASSLYFSMGAGNGEQYF. Here the CDR3 DNA reads TGTGCCAGCAGTTTATATTTTTCGATGGGAGCCGGTAATGGGGAGCAGTACTTC.

The chain joins TRBV7-2 to TRBJ2-7; 8 nucleotides match TRBD1. The ends lost 0 bases at V and 8 bases at J; junction bases unmatched: 6. Per the germline V gene, CDR1 is SGHTA and CDR2 is FQGNSA. This CDR3 has 14 residues. The CDR3 sequence: CASSLAGTGKKQYF. CDR3 coding DNA: TGTGCCAGCAGCTTAGCGGGGACAGGTAAAAAGCAGTACTTC. The full variable domain, rest sourced from reference TRBV7-2 and TRBJ2-7, is GAGVSQSPSNKVTEKGKDVELRCDPISGHTALYWYRQSLGQGLEFLIYFQGNSAPDKSGLPSDRFSAERTGGSVSTLTIQRTQQEDSAVYLCASSLAGTGKKQYFGPGTRLTVT.

The chain uses TRBV7-2 and TRBJ2-7; D is perhaps TRBD2 (6 bases). V dropped 5 bases and J dropped 2 bases, with 10 bases sitting between them. This CDR3 has 13 amino acids. CDR1 and CDR2 (germline): SGHTA, FQGNSA. The DNA for the CDR3 is TGTGCCAGCAGCGGGGGGTCCCCCTACGAGCAGTACTTC. It yields the protein CASSGGSPYEQYF.

CDR3 in DNA: TGTGCCAGCAGCCAAGATGGGGAGATATGGAACCATGGCTACACCTTC. Its translation is CASSQDGEIWNHGYTF. The rearrangement links TRBV4-2 to TRBJ1-2; unclear D gene. The V end was cut by 0 bases, the J end by 6 bases, with 17 bases between. This CDR3 comprises 16 residues. CDR1 and CDR2 from the germline V gene are LGHNA and YNFKEQ.

J is TRBJ2-7 and V is TRBV6-2 or TRBV6-3; 10 nucleotides agree with TRBD2. The germline V gene encodes CDR1 MNHEY and CDR2 SVGEGT. The CDR3 is 14 amino acids. Trimming cost V 8 bases and J 7 bases; bases outside gene matches: 11. The CDR3, as DNA: TGTGCCAGCGGTTGGACTAGCGGTCCGTCTGAGCAGTACTTC. Its translation: CASGWTSGPSEQYF.

The chain recombines TRBV25-1 with TRBJ2-3, with a weak D call TRBD2 (5 bases). The V gene's germline CDR1 is MGHDK and CDR2 SYGVNS. Trimming removed 2 bases at V and 0 bases at J, with 15 bases between. There are 17 residues in the CDR3. Here the CDR3 reads CASSEIGMMGSTDTQYF. CDR3 DNA: TGTGCCAGCAGTGAAATCGGGATGATGGGCAGCACAGATACGCAGTATTTT.

This chain connects TRBV6-1 to TRBJ1-5; tentatively, D is TRBD1 (5 bases). This CDR3 is built from 16 residues. With 4 bases removed from V and 0 bases from J, the gap between germline ends came to 13 bases. Looked up from germline, CDR1 is MNHNS and CDR2 is SASEGT. The CDR3 is CASSAGRAYSNQPQHF. The CDR3 DNA is TGTGCCAGCAGTGCGGGCAGGGCGTATAGCAATCAGCCCCAGCATTTT.